The 18 T cell receptor beta chains given below trace back to one sample, sequenced in a study of HIV-infected children after antiretroviral therapy interruption (dated by TCRdb to the late 2010s). Library construction relied on 3' RACE. Sequencing took place on an Illumina MiSeq. TCR libraries were generated from RNA by a 3' RACE protocol incorporating unique molecular identifiers so that PCR amplification bias could be corrected. TCRdb itself trimmed the public reads at Q25 with fastp, ran MiXCR and retained productive beta chains. All rows with the same CDR3 protein become a single entry with the most common DNA and genes. In all, the sample holds about 89,000 distinct CDR3 sequences, and roughly 6.7% of those were seen once. The top ten constitute roughly 1% of the sample. The treatment or condition label corresponds to: PENTA 11 planned treatment interruption arm or continuous ART arm. The sequences come from CD45RA+ CD4+ T cells from PBMCs, pooled from several time points, collected from a donor given antiretroviral therapy, either interrupted or continuous. The label giving this sample's cell subset or site can be read as: naive CD4+ CD45RA+ CD45RO- T cells. The receptors stem from a pool of human donors with HIV.

This clonotype was detected ten times or more. The CDR3 spells CSNPGQVNTEAFF. In DNA, the CDR3 is TGCAGTAATCCGGGACAGGTGAACACTGAAGCTTTCTTT. The genes are TRBV20-1 and TRBJ1-1, with TRBD1 matching 8 bases. Per germline, CDR1 DFQATT and CDR2 SNEGSKA (reference sequence). CDR3 length: 13 amino acids. V was clipped by 8 bases and J by 0 bases; unmatched bases: 5.

This clonotype came up many times. Written as DNA, the CDR3 is TGTGCCAGCAGCTTAAGCCCCAGTGGATCCTATGGCTACACCTTC. Amino acid sequence: CASSLSPSGSYGYTF. The V and J genes are TRBV7-9 and TRBJ1-2; the D is unclear. The CDR3 is 15 amino acids. The V end was cut by 2 bases, the J end by 4 bases, with 14 bases between. Germline lookup yields CDR1 SEHNR and CDR2 FQNEAQ (reference sequence). The full variable domain, its missing parts supplied by reference TRBV7-9 and TRBJ1-2, is DTGVSQNPRHKITKRGQNVTFRCDPISEHNRLYWYRQTLGQGPEFLTYFQNEAQLEKSRLLSDRFSAERPKGSFSTLEIQRTEQGDSAMYLCASSLSPSGSYGYTFGSGTRLTVV.

This clonotype was picked up a small number of times. The chain combines TRBV5-1 with TRBJ2-1; D unresolved. The germline V and J ends were trimmed by 4 bases and 10 bases, with 9 bases remaining between them. There are 11 residues in the CDR3. Germline V gene lookup returns CDR1 SGHRS and CDR2 YFSETQ. The CDR3 loop reads CASSGSVEQFF. The DNA of the CDR3 is TGCGCCAGCAGCGGAAGCGTGGAGCAGTTCTTC.

This clonotype showed up many times. The DNA of the CDR3 is TGTGCCAGCAGCTCCGGGACTAGATTAAATACGCAGTATTTT. It codes for CASSSGTRLNTQYF. The V gene is TRBV13, the J gene TRBJ2-3, with TRBD2 identical over 8 bases. The trim removed 4 bases at V and 7 bases at J, leaving 7 bases unmatched. The CDR3 covers 14 residues. Germline values: CDR1 PRHDT, CDR2 FYEKMQ (reference sequence).

The chain uses TRBV29-1 and TRBJ1-2, with D perhaps matching TRBD1 (6 bases). The germline CDR1 and CDR2 sequences are SQVTM and ANQGSEA. V was pared by 5 bases and J by 2 bases, with 9 bases between. The CDR3 is made up of 12 amino acids. The CDR3 DNA reads as TGCAGCGTTCTTACAGGGAACTATGGCTACACCTTC. This encodes CSVLTGNYGYTF.

This clonotype has a count of ten or more. The chain has TRBV18 and TRBJ2-6; D remains ambiguous. The CDR3 loop spans 15 amino acids. Germline-derived CDR1 and CDR2 are KGHSH and LQKENI. V gave up 1 base and J gave up 4 bases, with 8 bases separating them. The CDR3 DNA follows: TGTGCCAGCTCACCACTGGCAGCAGGGGCCAACGTCCTGACTTTC. This gives the protein CASSPLAAGANVLTF.

The rearrangement joins TRBV5-4 to TRBJ1-4; D gene ambiguous. There are 14 residues in the CDR3. Germline loops: CDR1 SGHNT, CDR2 YYREEE (reference sequence). V lost 0 bases and J 3 bases, leaving 6 bases between the germline ends. CDR3 nucleotide sequence: TGTGCCAGCAGCTTGGGATACGCTAATGAAAAACTGTTTTTT. This encodes CASSLGYANEKLFF.

This clonotype came up many times. V and J are TRBV24-1 and TRBJ2-6; D remains ambiguous. Germline CDR1 reads KGHDR; CDR2 reads SFDVKD. This CDR3 comprises 15 residues. Deletions cut 3 bases from V and 0 bases from J, with 5 bases between. The CDR3 DNA sequence: TGTGCCACCAGTGATCCACACTCTGGGGCCAACGTCCTGACTTTC. This translates into CATSDPHSGANVLTF.

This clonotype showed up many times. The chain employs TRBV3-1 and TRBJ2-3; D is uncertain. The CDR3 is 13 residues long. Germline assignment: CDR1 LGHDT and CDR2 YNNKEL (reference sequence). V lost 5 bases to trimming and J lost 5 bases, with 11 bases between them. This CDR3 is CASSARLEDTQYF. The CDR3 nucleotides read TGTGCCAGCAGCGCAAGACTGGAAGATACGCAGTATTTT.

This clonotype was seen at least ten times. The chain recombines TRBV13 with TRBJ2-7, with D unclear. The CDR3 sequence is 9 residues long. V was shortened by 8 bases and J by 10 bases, with 9 bases between the two germline ends. Germline CDR1 reads PRHDT; CDR2 reads FYEKMQ (reference sequence). DNA for the CDR3: TGTGCCAGCTCTTTCCCACAGTACTTC. Its protein is CASSFPQYF.

This clonotype was picked up a small number of times. This chain connects TRBV10-2 to TRBJ1-1; D remains unclear. Trimming removed 4 bases from V and 6 bases from J, with 3 bases in between. CDR1 and CDR2 from the germline V gene are WSHSY and SAAADI. This CDR3 has 10 residues. The CDR3 sequence is CASSGSEAFF. In nucleotides, the CDR3 is TGCGCCAGCAGTGGGTCTGAAGCTTTCTTT.

The chain couples TRBV6-2 or TRBV6-3 to TRBJ1-4; D might be TRBD1 (5 bases). V was pared by 2 bases and J by 5 bases, with 9 bases between. Germline values: CDR1 MNHEY, CDR2 SVGEGT. The CDR3 covers 14 residues. CDR3 sequence: CASSYGALNEKLFF. The CDR3 region has the DNA TGTGCCAGCAGTTACGGGGCTCTAAATGAAAAACTGTTTTTT.

This clonotype was found many times. This chain uses TRBV19 with TRBJ2-1; 9 bases agree with TRBD2. V lost 3 bases, J lost 7 bases, and 7 bases stayed unmatched. CDR3 length equals 15 residues. Germline assignment: CDR1 LNHDA and CDR2 SQIVND (reference sequence). CDR3: CASSISGRGLNEQFF. The CDR3 DNA follows: TGTGCCAGTAGTATTAGCGGGAGAGGTTTAAATGAGCAGTTCTTC. The full variable domain, completed using reference TRBV19 and TRBJ2-1, is DGGITQSPKYLFRKEGQNVTLSCEQNLNHDAMYWYRQDPGQGLRLIYYSQIVNDFQKGDIAEGYSVSREKKESFPLTVTSAQKNPTAFYLCASSISGRGLNEQFFGPGTRLTVL.

The gene calls are TRBV23-1 and TRBJ2-7; TRBD1 matches at 7 bases. TRBV23-1 qualifies as an ORF whose function is uncertain. Trimming cost V 0 bases and J 3 bases; bases outside gene matches: 8. The CDR3 loop spans 16 amino acids. The CDR3 bases are TGCGCCAGCAGTCAATCGAGAGGGGGCGAGGACTACGAGCAGTACTTC. Its protein is CASSQSRGGEDYEQYF.

The chain joins TRBV6-5 to TRBJ2-7; tentatively, D is TRBD1 (5 bases). CDR1 MNHEY and CDR2 SVGAGI come from the germline V gene. Trimming took 4 bases from V and 5 from J, leaving 15 bases between them. This CDR3 contains 14 residues. The CDR3 DNA reads TGTGCCAGCAGTTCAGGTCGCAGGACAAACGAGCAGTACTTC. Residues: CASSSGRRTNEQYF.

This clonotype was counted ten times or more. The chain recombines TRBV27 with TRBJ2-5, with D perhaps TRBD2 (5 bases). Trimming removed 2 bases from V and 1 base from J, with 11 bases in between. This CDR3 spans 15 amino acids. The germline V gene has CDR1 MNHEY and CDR2 SMNVEV (reference sequence). The CDR3 spells CASSLVLGSQETQYF. In nucleotides, the CDR3 is TGTGCCAGCAGTTTAGTCTTGGGGAGCCAAGAGACCCAGTACTTC.

This clonotype has a count of ten or more. The chain couples TRBV20-1 to TRBJ2-7; 8 bases map to TRBD1. The CDR3 contains 14 residues. With 3 bases clipped from V and 2 bases from J, the junction kept 6 bases outside the gene matches. Per germline, CDR1 DFQATT and CDR2 SNEGSKA (reference sequence). CDR3 in amino acids: CSASPTGAAYEQYF. The CDR3 DNA reads TGCAGTGCTAGCCCGACAGGGGCAGCCTACGAGCAGTACTTC.

The gene calls are TRBV5-6 and TRBJ1-1; 8 nucleotides align to TRBD1. Trimming removed 5 bases from V and 1 base from J; junction bases left unmatched: 4. CDR3 length: 14 amino acids. The germline gives CDR1 SGHDT, CDR2 YYEEEE. CDR3 nucleotide sequence: TGTGCCAGCAGTTTTGACAGGGGGAACACTGAAGCTTTCTTT. Its translation: CASSFDRGNTEAFF.